This TCR beta chain is drawn from a study of T-cell reconstitution after alpha-beta-depleted transplantation in children. This clonotype appeared a few times. Germline CDR1 is SGHVS and CDR2 is FQNEAQ. The CDR3 length is 14 residues. Trimming removed 4 bases from V and 6 bases from J; junction bases left unmatched: 9. Researchers prepared the TCRbeta library using unique molecular identifiers, the study reports. TCRdb re-derived calls from the PCR reads in MiXCR, one entry per CDR3 protein. Here the sample spans more than 200,000 distinct CDR3 sequences, 9% to 10% being singletons. Specimen: PBMCs from the stem cell graft donor, collected from the stem cell graft. The rearrangement links TRBV7-8 to TRBJ2-7; 7 nucleotides match TRBD2. The receptor was isolated from a human donor who donated a stem cell graft to a child with SCID. CDR3 DNA: TGTGCCAGCAGCTCGGGACTAATGAATAGCGAGCAGTACTTC. Translation: CASSSGLMNSEQYF.